The subject of this entry is one T cell receptor beta chain. Its antigen is still unknown. V was shortened by 6 bases and J by 5 bases, with 6 bases between the two germline ends. Germline CDR1 LNHDA, CDR2 SQIVND (reference sequence). The CDR3 length is 11 residues. The sample comes from a study of OX40 agonist ivuxolimab in advanced cancers. On the study more broadly: Patients were dosed with the agonistic anti-OX40 (CD134) antibody ivuxolimab. Partial responses were achieved by three patients: one hepatocellular carcinoma, two cutaneous melanoma.

The assay was immunoSEQ multiplex PCR, and TCRdb's table has in-frame clones only and misses some. The sample lists some 150,000 clones, 90% occurring once. General observations from the study: Certain nonresponders additionally had low normalized T-cell clonal expansion. CD8+ T cells were the subset that, on average, had more expanded clones than CD4+.

The sequence came from an adult with an advanced solid tumor such as melanoma, head and neck, liver or kidney cancer. The rearrangement uses TRBV19 and TRBJ2-3, with no clear D. Specimen: CD4+ or CD8+ T cells sorted from blood, collected in a trial of the OX40 agonist ivuxolimab. CDR3 nucleotide sequence: TGTGCCAGTAGCTTTATAGATACGCAGTATTTT. Protein: CASSFIDTQYF.